One sample yielded the 29 T cell receptor beta chains listed below, sequenced in a study of blood T cell repertoires in COVID-19. Assay used: immunoSEQ multiplex PCR; TCRdb lists only in-frame clones, some missing. The table lists tens of thousands of clones, 77% of them singletons. The specimen was peripheral blood. Receptor source: a man between 65 and 79 years old with active or convalescent COVID-19.

The rearrangement uses TRBV20-1 and TRBJ1-5; the D gene is possibly TRBD1 (5 bases). This CDR3 is 14 amino acids long. Germline V CDR1 and CDR2: DFQATT, SNEGSKA (reference sequence). V dropped 3 bases and J dropped 2 bases, with 11 bases sitting between them. The CDR3 protein is CSASRRGGNQPQHF. The DNA for the CDR3 is TGCAGTGCTAGTAGGCGGGGCGGCAATCAGCCCCAGCATTTT.

This clone was seen more than once but under ten times. The chain uses TRBV5-6 and TRBJ2-7, with D hard to call. Germline CDR1 and CDR2: SGHDT and YYEEEE. The CDR3 spans 15 residues. The V and J ends lost 0 bases and 6 bases respectively, with 16 bases between them. The CDR3 sequence: CASSLGAALGVEQYF. CDR3 in DNA: TGTGCCAGCAGCTTGGGTGCCGCCCTAGGTGTCGAGCAGTACTTC. The variable domain in full, completed from reference TRBV5-6 and TRBJ2-7, reads DAGVTQSPTHLIKTRGQQVTLRCSPKSGHDTVSWYQQALGQGPQFIFQYYEEEERQRGNFPDRFSGHQFPNYSSELNVNALLLGDSALYLCASSLGAALGVEQYFGPGTRLTVT.

The CDR3: CATIQRGGGNQPQHF. CDR3 bases: TGTGCCACCATTCAAAGGGGTGGGGGCAATCAGCCCCAGCATTTT. J is TRBJ1-5 and V is TRBV24-1, with a possible D match to TRBD1 (5 bases). The V gene lost 8 bases and the J gene lost 2 bases, with 15 bases spanning the gap. The CDR3 is 15 amino acids. CDR1 is KGHDR and CDR2 is SFDVKD in the germline V gene.

The chain combines TRBV15 with TRBJ1-1; possible D gene TRBD1, 5 bases. CDR1 is LNHNV and CDR2 is YYDKDF in the germline V gene (reference sequence). This CDR3 has 16 residues. The ends were cut back, 0 bases at V and 3 bases at J, with 14 bases in the middle. CDR3 bases: TGTGCCACCAGCAGAGATGGTCCAGGGAGGGACACTGAAGCTTTCTTT. As protein: CATSRDGPGRDTEAFF. The entire variable domain, with the rest obtained from reference TRBV15 and TRBJ1-1, is as follows: DAMVIQNPRYQVTQFGKPVTLSCSQTLNHNVMYWYQQKSSQAPKLLFHYYDKDFNNEADTPDNFQSRRPNTSFCFLDIRSPGLGDTAMYLCATSRDGPGRDTEAFFGQGTRLTVV.

The chain employs TRBV10-1 and TRBJ1-1, with a possible D match to TRBD1 (6 bases). Per germline, CDR1 WNHNN and CDR2 SYGVQD (reference sequence). CDR3 size: 17 residues. The V gene lost 3 bases and the J gene lost 0 bases, with 17 bases spanning the gap. CDR3 DNA: TGCGCCAGCAGTGAATTAACAGGGTTCACCATGAACACTGAAGCTTTCTTT. As protein: CASSELTGFTMNTEAFF.

This rearrangement joins TRBV7-3 to TRBJ1-1; D ambiguous. The germline V gene encodes CDR1 SGHTA and CDR2 FQGTGA. CDR3 length: 13 residues. Between the trimmed V and J ends, which lost 5 bases and 0 bases, there was a span of 7 bases. CDR3 sequence: CASSPRVNTEAFF. The CDR3 bases are TGTGCCAGCAGCCCGCGGGTGAACACTGAAGCTTTCTTT.

The chain employs TRBV27 and TRBJ1-2; 7 bases line up with TRBD1. Unmatched junction bases numbered 9, after V lost 6 bases and J lost 2 bases. This CDR3 has 15 amino acids. Per germline, CDR1 MNHEY and CDR2 SMNVEV (reference sequence). Here the CDR3 reads CASRAKQGPNYGYTF. CDR3 bases: TGTGCCAGCAGGGCTAAACAGGGGCCAAACTATGGCTACACCTTC.

V gene TRBV19 combines with J gene TRBJ1-2; a possible D gene is TRBD1 (5 bases). Germline lookup yields CDR1 LNHDA and CDR2 SQIVND (reference sequence). V lost 7 bases to trimming and J lost 5 bases, with 20 bases between them. The CDR3 sequence is 15 residues long. CDR3 nucleotides: TGTGCCAGTACCCTAGGTGGGGCAGGGAAGTATGGCTACACCTTC. This encodes CASTLGGAGKYGYTF.

This clone was recorded a few times. The chain is built from TRBV19 and TRBJ2-7; no clear D. Germline V gives CDR1 LNHDA, CDR2 SQIVND (reference sequence). This CDR3 region has 15 residues. V was trimmed by 3 bases and J by 3 bases, leaving 15 bases between them. The CDR3 spells CASSIYATLHYEQYF. The CDR3 bases are TGTGCCAGTAGTATTTATGCCACATTACACTACGAGCAGTACTTC. The full variable domain, completed using reference TRBV19 and TRBJ2-7, is DGGITQSPKYLFRKEGQNVTLSCEQNLNHDAMYWYRQDPGQGLRLIYYSQIVNDFQKGDIAEGYSVSREKKESFPLTVTSAQKNPTAFYLCASSIYATLHYEQYFGPGTRLTVT.

The chain carries TRBV3-1 (or the pseudogene TRBV3-2) and TRBJ1-2; D gene unclear. The V end was cut by 4 bases, the J end by 2 bases, with 20 bases between. The CDR3 is 17 amino acids. Germline loops: CDR1 LGHDT, CDR2 YNNKEL (reference sequence). CDR3 residues: CASSRRPGGVTNYGYTF. The DNA for the CDR3 is TGTGCCAGCAGCCGGCGGCCCGGCGGCGTCACAAACTATGGCTACACCTTC.

J is TRBJ2-3 and V is TRBV27; 7 bases are shared with TRBD2. Germline CDR1 reads MNHEY; CDR2 reads SMNVEV (reference sequence). This CDR3 comprises 16 residues. The V segment lost 0 bases and the J segment 0 bases; nucleotides outside the gene matches: 3. CDR3 in DNA: TGTGCCAGCAGTTTATCGACTAGCTATAGCACAGATACGCAGTATTTT. Translating gives CASSLSTSYSTDTQYF.

This clone was seen only a few times. The chain is built from TRBV4-3 and TRBJ2-2; the match to TRBD2 covers 9 bases. The CDR3 has 15 residues. The junction had 5 bases not matched to a gene; V was cut back by 2 bases and J by 7 bases. CDR1 LGHNA and CDR2 YSLEER come from the germline V gene. CDR3 DNA sequence: TGCGCCAGCAGCCAATTAGCGGGAGATGGCGGGGAGCTGTTTTTT. Translation: CASSQLAGDGGELFF.

This clone has just one count. The chain combines TRBV6-6 with TRBJ2-5, with D tentatively TRBD1 (6 bases). The CDR3 runs 15 residues. V lost 7 bases and J 0 bases, leaving 15 bases between the germline ends. Per germline, CDR1 MNHNY and CDR2 SVGAGI (reference sequence). The CDR3 reads CASKWKGGYQETQYF. In DNA form, the CDR3 reads TGTGCCAGCAAATGGAAAGGGGGATACCAAGAGACCCAGTACTTC.

This CDR3 is CASSPLRQGFNEKLFF. Written as DNA, the CDR3 is TGTGCCAGCAGCCCTCTGAGACAGGGGTTCAATGAAAAACTGTTTTTT. The chain carries TRBV28 and TRBJ1-4; TRBD1 matches at 8 bases. There are 16 residues in the CDR3. Germline V gene lookup returns CDR1 MDHEN and CDR2 SYDVKM. Losses at the gene ends were 6 bases for V and 5 bases for J; bases not matched to a gene: 11.

This clone occurred a few times. This rearrangement joins TRBV7-2 to TRBJ1-5; TRBD1 might be the D (6 bases). CDR3 length equals 16 residues. Between the trimmed V and J ends, which lost 2 bases and 3 bases, there was a span of 14 bases. In germline, CDR1 is SGHTA, CDR2 FQGNSA. DNA for the CDR3: TGTGCCAGCAGCTTATCGTCGACAGGCTTCAATCAGCCCCAGCATTTT. Amino acid sequence: CASSLSSTGFNQPQHF. Together with reference TRBV7-2 and TRBJ1-5, the CDR3 gives the full variable domain: GAGVSQSPSNKVTEKGKDVELRCDPISGHTALYWYRQSLGQGLEFLIYFQGNSAPDKSGLPSDRFSAERTGGSVSTLTIQRTQQEDSAVYLCASSLSSTGFNQPQHFGDGTRLSIL.

A remark on this clone: One end of the junction does not line up with germline, which may come from a read error. The CDR3 sequence is CASSWTGGNFGYTF. CDR3 nucleotides: TGTGCCAGCAGCTGGACAGGGGGCAACTTTGGCTACACCTTC. This chain uses TRBV7-9 with TRBJ1-2; the match to TRBD1 covers 11 bases. Germline V gene lookup returns CDR1 SEHNR and CDR2 FQNEAQ (reference sequence). The CDR3 runs 14 residues. The full variable domain, completed using reference TRBV7-9 and TRBJ1-2, is DTGVSQNPRHKITKRGQNVTFRCDPISEHNRLYWYRQTLGQGPEFLTYFQNEAQLEKSRLLSDRFSAERPKGSFSTLEIQRTEQGDSAMYLCASSWTGGNFGYTFGSGTRLTVV.

This clone was seen just once. V usage is TRBV6-5 and J usage is TRBJ2-3; D is ambiguous. The germline V gene encodes CDR1 MNHEY and CDR2 SVGAGI. The V end lost 5 bases, the J end lost 3 bases, and 9 bases lay between the germline ends. The CDR3 extends over 13 amino acids. The CDR3 coding sequence is TGTGCCAGCAGTCGCTCAGCGACAGATACGCAGTATTTT. It translates to CASSRSATDTQYF.

This chain links TRBV15 with TRBJ1-4; D unresolved. CDR1 is LNHNV and CDR2 is YYDKDF in the germline V gene (reference sequence). CDR3 length: 14 residues. Trimming took off 1 base at V and 4 bases at J, with 7 bases between the two ends. The CDR3 region is CATSRGRNNEKLFF. The CDR3, as DNA: TGTGCCACCAGCAGAGGGCGGAATAATGAAAAACTGTTTTTT.

The chain joins TRBV15 to TRBJ1-5; D is perhaps TRBD1 (6 bases). The CDR3 is 14 residues long. Germline V gives CDR1 LNHNV, CDR2 YYDKDF (reference sequence). The ends were cut back, 0 bases at V and 6 bases at J, with 9 bases in the middle. The CDR3 here is CATSRDPGVQPQHF. CDR3 bases: TGTGCCACCAGCAGAGATCCAGGGGTTCAGCCCCAGCATTTT. The full variable domain, with the rest looked up from reference TRBV15 and TRBJ1-5, is DAMVIQNPRYQVTQFGKPVTLSCSQTLNHNVMYWYQQKSSQAPKLLFHYYDKDFNNEADTPDNFQSRRPNTSFCFLDIRSPGLGDTAMYLCATSRDPGVQPQHFGDGTRLSIL.

This rearrangement joins TRBV15 to TRBJ2-7; 9 bases are a match to TRBD1. Germline V gives CDR1 LNHNV, CDR2 YYDKDF (reference sequence). J was trimmed by 2 bases and V by 5 bases; bases with no gene match: 4. The CDR3 totals 14 residues. CDR3 region: CATSRDRATYEQYF. The CDR3 DNA follows: TGTGCCACCAGCCGGGACAGGGCCACCTACGAGCAGTACTTC.

This clone is classed as hyperexpanded (1% or more). The rearrangement joins TRBV7-2 to TRBJ2-7; TRBD1 is a possible D gene (5 bases). CDR1 is SGHTA, CDR2 FQGNSA, per germline. The CDR3 runs 14 residues. V was clipped by 5 bases and J by 2 bases, with 13 bases between them. CDR3 coding DNA: TGTGCCAGCAGCGCAATCCCAGGGACCTACGAGCAGTACTTC. This sequence encodes CASSAIPGTYEQYF.

The V and J genes are TRBV24-1 and TRBJ1-2; the D gene is possibly TRBD1 (6 bases). The V end was cut by 1 base, the J end by 7 bases, with 6 bases between. This CDR3 region has 12 residues. Looked up from germline, CDR1 is KGHDR and CDR2 is SFDVKD. In DNA, the CDR3 is TGTGCCACCAGTGATTTACAGGGTGGCTACACCTTC. Its protein is CATSDLQGGYTF.

This clone was counted once. V usage is TRBV27 and J usage is TRBJ2-7; a weak D match, TRBD1 (5 bases). The CDR3 has 16 amino acids. Germline assignment: CDR1 MNHEY and CDR2 SMNVEV (reference sequence). The V and J ends lost 4 bases and 3 bases respectively, with 19 bases between them. The chain's CDR3 is CASSSPSRQGVYEQYF. The DNA of the CDR3 is TGTGCCAGCAGTTCCCCAAGTCGACAAGGGGTCTACGAGCAGTACTTC.

This clone has more than one count but fewer than ten. This rearrangement joins TRBV7-6 to TRBJ2-1, with 7 bases aligning to TRBD2. The germline CDR1 and CDR2 sequences are SGHVS and FNYEAQ. This CDR3 comprises 18 residues. Losses at the gene ends were 1 base for V and 5 bases for J; bases not matched to a gene: 14. CDR3 amino acids: CASSLVAVLSRGDNEQFF. The CDR3 DNA follows: TGTGCCAGCAGCTTAGTCGCAGTCCTTAGCCGGGGGGACAATGAGCAGTTCTTC.

This chain uses TRBV24-1 with TRBJ2-3; D is perhaps TRBD1 (7 bases). Germline CDR1 and CDR2: KGHDR and SFDVKD. Trimming stripped 7 bases from V and 5 bases from J, with 18 bases between. The CDR3 consists of 15 residues. Written as DNA, the CDR3 is TGTGCCACCAGCACAGGGGCGGGGCCAGAAGATACGCAGTATTTT. Amino acids: CATSTGAGPEDTQYF.

The chain uses TRBV9 and TRBJ2-5; 9 bases agree with TRBD2. This CDR3 spans 18 amino acids. With 0 bases clipped from V and 2 bases from J, the junction kept 11 bases outside the gene matches. Germline V CDR1 and CDR2: SGDLS, YYNGEE. CDR3 in DNA: TGTGCCAGCAGCGTAGGGGGAGCGGGGGGCCTGCTTCAAGAGACCCAGTACTTC. Translation gives CASSVGGAGGLLQETQYF.

This chain connects TRBV5-5 to TRBJ1-6; no clear D. The ends were cut back, 2 bases at V and 5 bases at J, with 8 bases in the middle. The CDR3 is 14 residues long. Germline V lookup: CDR1 SGHKS, CDR2 YYEKEE (reference sequence). The CDR3 sequence is CASSFSENNSPLHF. The CDR3 bases are TGTGCCAGCAGCTTCAGCGAGAATAATTCACCCCTCCACTTT.

CDR3 residues: CASSFSGGSYEQYF. The DNA of the CDR3 is TGTGCCAGCAGCTTCAGCGGGGGCTCCTACGAGCAGTACTTC. The chain recombines TRBV7-2 with TRBJ2-7, with 8 bases aligning to TRBD2. CDR3 length equals 14 residues. The V and J ends lost 3 bases and 0 bases, in that order; junction bases with no gene match: 1. Germline V lookup: CDR1 SGHTA, CDR2 FQGNSA. Full variable domain (remainder filled in from reference TRBV7-2 and TRBJ2-7): GAGVSQSPSNKVTEKGKDVELRCDPISGHTALYWYRQSLGQGLEFLIYFQGNSAPDKSGLPSDRFSAERTGGSVSTLTIQRTQQEDSAVYLCASSFSGGSYEQYFGPGTRLTVT.

The V gene is TRBV3-1 (or the pseudogene TRBV3-2), the J gene TRBJ1-1, with D perhaps TRBD1 (6 bases). V was shortened by 3 bases and J by 5 bases, with 22 bases between the two germline ends. The CDR3 has 17 residues. Germline loops: CDR1 LGHDT, CDR2 YNNKEL (reference sequence). CDR3 nucleotides: TGTGCCAGCAGCCATTTGAGCGGGGGGGGCGCGAGGACTGAAGCTTTCTTT. As protein: CASSHLSGGGARTEAFF.